This is a list of T cell receptor beta chains from one sample in a study of technical replicates of blood from several donors. Clones were sequenced by immunoSEQ multiplex PCR, and TCRdb holds only the in-frame ones, with some missing. The sample carries nearly 80,000 clones, around 94% recorded once. What was sequenced was T cells isolated from PBMCs. The receptors come from a human donor in good health. Each CDR3 is given without its conserved first and last residue.

v_gene,CDR3aa
TRBV7-9,ASSRGLTNTEAF
TRBV4-2,ASSQGPSGRTSSYEQY
TRBV27,ASASGSPYNEQF
TRBV28,ASRPGNTEAF
TRBV11-2,ASSFMRTEAF
TRBV28,ASSLLAGTGELF
TRBV4-1,ASSQDGGTGTEAF
TRBV2,ASSDPTGVNIQY
TRBV27,ASSLSGQGDYNEQF
TRBV4-2,ASSQDQNTYQPQH
TRBV7-3,ASGIAGGREQY
TRBV2,ASSEVQASEKLF
TRBV10-3,AISDTGTANTEAF
TRBV19,ASSRSGVTGELF
TRBV4-3,ASSQTVTGSEQY
TRBV7-8,ASSLAARGHNEQF
TRBV18,ASSPQRSNQPQH
TRBV6-6,ASNSGRGGYGYT
TRBV7-9,ASSFPRLAGNNEQF
TRBV6-5,ASTSTGTNYGYT
TRBV19,ASSPRQGNTEAF
TRBV19,ASSTLNEQF
TRBV7-6,ASKGASSYTGELF
TRBV30,AWSVRVQETQY
TRBV5-4,ASSPRGTSAVNEQF
TRBV5-1,ASSPAGLGNTGELF
TRBV11-2,ASSFNSGTNTDTQY
TRBV27,ASSPFGPHNEQF
TRBV4-3,ASSLLRENNEQF
TRBV7-3,ASSQGEGRGYT
TRBV5-1,ASSLQDPSTDTQY
TRBV29-1,SVVEREGSYNEQF
TRBV30,AWRLCWYEQY
TRBV5-1,ASRETSGKVGELF
TRBV19,ASGAGKLYEQY
TRBV7-8,ASSTGTGHQPQH
TRBV6-5,ASSRQGSHTIY
TRBV6-1,ASSRLAGANEQF
TRBV9,ASSGLRDSYNEQF
TRBV7-3,ASSFRNANTGELF
TRBV5-1,ASSLGWSSYNEQF
TRBV6-1,ASREGLYEQY